The clone carrying this T cell receptor beta chain was recorded at least ten times. Every sampled donor was Caucasian and healthy. This sample was included in a study of identical twins. CDR1 and CDR2 (germline): MNHEY, SMNVEV (reference sequence). This CDR3 spans 14 amino acids. V trimming: 10 bases; J trimming: 0 bases; junction bases outside the gene matches: 4. Template switching added a universal primer binding site, and final cDNA carried unique molecular identifiers. TCRdb reprocessed the 5' RACE reads via MiXCR and lists one record per CDR3 protein. In the table there are approximately 620,000 distinct CDR3 sequences, more than 6.5% of which are singletons. These data were also filed under a second study, of yellow fever vaccine responses in identical twins. This second report adds: Reported findings indicate that twins' vaccine T cell responses seemed partially convergent, partially personalized.

This chain joins TRBV27 and TRBJ2-3; 10 positions match TRBD2. Sequenced sample: PBMCs. The receptor's source is a woman aged 18-29 years in good health. CDR3 DNA: TGTGCCACCACTAGCGGGGCTAGCACAGATACGCAGTATTTT. As protein: CATTSGASTDTQYF.